This T cell receptor beta chain emerged from a study of T and B cells in COVID-19 patients. General study findings and limits: Clonality of TRB repertoires was high in active COVID-19; recovery brought above-healthy diversity and richness. Early severe-case samples and blood from mildly ill patients during symptoms were in short supply.

Many counts were recorded for this clonotype. Its antigen remains unidentified. Blood genomic DNA input for TRB amplification was about 240-550 ng. BIOMED2 TRB-A/B primer pools were used in multiplex TRB PCR. TCRdb passed the multiplex PCR reads through MiXCR, listing each CDR3 protein once. The sample has 6,000 to 9,000 distinct CDR3 sequences, 26% seen once; the top ten hold 17%. This clonotype was obtained from a human donor with active COVID-19. Sequences were obtained from blood.

The CDR3: CASRSTRIQTATNEKLFF. The DNA for the CDR3 is TGTGCCAGCCGATCCACCAGGATCCAGACCGCAACTAATGAAAAACTGTTTTTT. The V gene is TRBV6-5, the J gene TRBJ1-4; D uncertain. CDR1 is MNHEY, CDR2 SVGAGI, per germline. Trimming pared 8 bases from V and 0 bases from J, leaving 22 bases between. CDR3 size: 18 residues.